Below are 29 T cell receptor beta chains sequenced from a single sample in a study of blood T cells in healthy people across ages. The authors ran a second PCR of roughly 6 to 12 cycles using a sample-barcoded 5' primer and a J-beta primer mix. From the 5' RACE reads, TCRdb called clonotypes with MiXCR, one entry per CDR3 protein. The top ten clones hold more than 3% of a sample with 800,000 or so distinct CDR3 sequences, around 25% of them seen once. This sample was shared with a second study, whose subject was T cells of mothers and their children.

Sequenced input: blood. The source of these receptors is a boy aged 10-17 years in good health.

This clonotype occurred many times. The gene calls are TRBV2 and TRBJ1-6; D ambiguous. This CDR3 has 14 residues. The V gene's germline CDR1 is SNHLY and CDR2 FYNNEI. V was clipped by 6 bases and J by 3 bases, with 9 bases between them. CDR3 residues: CASRQAVYNSPLHF. The DNA for the CDR3 is TGTGCCAGCAGGCAGGCCGTCTATAATTCACCCCTCCACTTT.

This clonotype has only a few counts. This chain links TRBV20-1 with TRBJ2-1, with 8 bases fitting TRBD2. V gave up 7 bases and J gave up 5 bases; unmatched junction bases: 7. From germline, CDR1 is DFQATT and CDR2 SNEGSKA (reference sequence). The CDR3 contains 13 residues. The DNA of the CDR3 is TGCAGTGTCCCAGCGGGGGCAAACAATGAGCAGTTCTTC. It encodes CSVPAGANNEQFF.

V is TRBV7-2 and J is TRBJ2-5, with 12 bases matching TRBD2. CDR3 size: 14 residues. CDR1 is SGHTA and CDR2 is FQGNSA in the germline V gene. V dropped 11 bases and J dropped 3; count of bases not matched to a gene: 7. CDR3 in amino acids: CASLAGGPKETQYF. The CDR3 DNA follows: TGTGCCTCTCTAGCGGGGGGGCCGAAAGAGACCCAGTACTTC.

The chain recombines TRBV29-1 with TRBJ1-2, with TRBD1 as a possible D gene (5 bases). The germline gives CDR1 SQVTM, CDR2 ANQGSEA. V shed 3 bases and J shed 8 bases, with 16 bases lying between them. CDR3 length: 13 residues. The CDR3 DNA follows: TGCAGCGTTGATCCGGGGGGAGTCTGGGGCTACACCTTC. It specifies CSVDPGGVWGYTF.

The chain is built from TRBV6-2 or TRBV6-3 and TRBJ2-7; TRBD2 matches 9 bases. V dropped 6 bases and J dropped 6; count of bases not matched to a gene: 6. Germline assignment: CDR1 MNHEY and CDR2 SVGEGT. The CDR3 totals 13 residues. The CDR3 DNA reads as TGTGCCAGCAGAGCTAGCGGGATTGGCGAGCAGTACTTC. Amino acids: CASRASGIGEQYF.

The rearrangement links TRBV4-1 to TRBJ1-2; the match to TRBD1 covers 8 bases. The V gene's germline CDR1 is MGHRA and CDR2 YSYEKL. The CDR3 consists of 16 residues. V lost 0 bases to trimming and J lost 4 bases; unmatched junction nucleotides: 7. In DNA, the CDR3 is TGCGCCAGCAGCCAAGATCAGGGGGCTCGTAGCTATGGCTACACCTTC. The encoded protein is CASSQDQGARSYGYTF.

Of note for this clonotype: Possible read error: a much larger clone is one base away. The chain links TRBV7-2 to TRBJ2-3; D unclear. Germline-derived CDR1 and CDR2 are SGHTA and FQGNSA. The CDR3 runs to 14 residues. The CDR3 sequence is CAGSLLASPDTQYF. CDR3 sequence (DNA): TGTGCCGGCAGCTTATTAGCTAGTCCAGATACGCAGTATTTT. Full variable domain (remainder filled in from reference TRBV7-2 and TRBJ2-3): GAGVSQSPSNKVTEKGKDVELRCDPISGHTALYWYRQSLGQGLEFLIYFQGNSAPDKSGLPSDRFSAERTGGSVSTLTIQRTQQEDSAVYLCAGSLLASPDTQYFGPGTRLTVL.

This clonotype appeared many times. The chain combines TRBV25-1 with TRBJ2-5; D assignment may be TRBD1 or TRBD2 (5 bases each). The ends were cut back, 7 bases at V and 1 base at J, with 10 bases in the middle. CDR1 and CDR2 (germline): MGHDK, SYGVNS. This CDR3 has 13 amino acids. The CDR3 sequence: CASMGRVQETQYF. CDR3 sequence (DNA): TGTGCCAGCATGGGACGGGTCCAAGAGACCCAGTACTTC.

This clonotype was detected only a few times. The chain links TRBV6-6 to TRBJ2-5; the D is unclear. CDR3 length: 12 amino acids. The V gene lost 0 bases and the J gene lost 5 bases, with 4 bases spanning the gap. Germline CDR1 and CDR2: MNHNY and SVGAGI (reference sequence). The CDR3 DNA sequence: TGTGCCAGCAGTTACTCGTGGGAGACCCAGTACTTC. It encodes CASSYSWETQYF.

A word on this clonotype: One junction end does not reproduce the germline sequence, and a read error may be involved. The chain carries TRBV28 and TRBJ1-5; 7 bases are shared with TRBD1. This CDR3 contains 17 residues. Germline V gene lookup returns CDR1 MDHEN and CDR2 SYDVKM. CDR3 protein: CASNLGTGAYSNQPQHF. The CDR3, as DNA: TGTGCTAGCAATTTGGGTACAGGGGCGTATAGCAATCAGCCCCAGCATTTT. Drawing the rest from reference TRBV28 and TRBJ1-5, the complete variable domain is DVKVTQSSRYLVKRTGEKVFLECVQDMDHENMFWYRQDPGLGLRLIYFSYDVKMKEKGDIPEGYSVSREKKERFSLILESASTNQTSMYLCASNLGTGAYSNQPQHFGDGTRLSIL.

V usage is TRBV6-6 and J usage is TRBJ1-1; D remains unclear. CDR1 is MNHNY and CDR2 is SVGAGI in the germline V gene (reference sequence). The V gene lost 6 bases and the J gene lost 1 base, with 12 bases spanning the gap. This CDR3 has 14 residues. As DNA, the CDR3 is TGTGCCAGCAGCCCCGGTAGGGCGAACACTGAAGCTTTCTTT. Protein sequence: CASSPGRANTEAFF.

This clonotype has more than one count but fewer than ten. The chain uses TRBV20-1 and TRBJ1-4, with D possibly being TRBD1 (5 bases). Trimming cost V 3 bases and J 3 bases, with 8 bases left between them. This CDR3 contains 13 residues. Germline-derived CDR1 and CDR2 are DFQATT and SNEGSKA (reference sequence). CDR3 in DNA: TGCAGTGCTAGGTGGGGGTCTAATGAAAAACTGTTTTTT. It codes for CSARWGSNEKLFF.

The sample holds one count of this clonotype. The gene calls are TRBV12-3 or TRBV12-4 and TRBJ2-1; D perhaps matches TRBD2 (5 bases). The CDR3 sequence is 15 residues long. V was cut by 3 bases and J by 2 bases, with 11 bases left in between. The CDR3 sequence is CASSFLEDTYNEQFF. CDR3 DNA: TGTGCCAGCAGTTTTCTGGAGGATACCTACAATGAGCAGTTCTTC.

J is TRBJ2-3 and V is TRBV5-1; 7 nucleotides line up with TRBD1. CDR3 size: 15 residues. With 1 base clipped from V and 6 bases from J, the junction kept 8 bases outside the gene matches. The germline V gene encodes CDR1 SGHRS and CDR2 YFSETQ. The chain's CDR3 is CASSLYTGAGDTQYF. CDR3 in DNA: TGCGCCAGCAGCTTGTACACAGGGGCAGGGGATACGCAGTATTTT. The entire variable domain, with the rest obtained from reference TRBV5-1 and TRBJ2-3, is as follows: KAGVTQTPRYLIKTRGQQVTLSCSPISGHRSVSWYQQTPGQGLQFLFEYFSETQRNKGNFPGRFSGRQFSNSRSEMNVSTLELGDSALYLCASSLYTGAGDTQYFGPGTRLTVL.

DNA of the CDR3: TGTGCCATCAGCTGGACTTGGGACGGGGAGCTGTTTTTT. The encoded protein is CAISWTWDGELFF. This chain joins TRBV10-3 and TRBJ2-2; TRBD2 is a possible D gene (5 bases). The CDR3 totals 13 residues. V was pared by 6 bases and J by 7 bases, with 12 bases between. The germline gives CDR1 ENHRY, CDR2 SYGVKD.

The CDR3 DNA reads TGCAGTGCCGGACCCTATCGTTTCACCGGGGAGCTGTTTTTT. This gives the protein CSAGPYRFTGELFF. This chain joins TRBV20-1 and TRBJ2-2; unclear D gene. CDR3 length: 14 residues. Deletions cut 6 bases from V and 4 bases from J, with 15 bases between. In germline, CDR1 is DFQATT, CDR2 SNEGSKA (reference sequence).

This clonotype was counted only a few times. The chain employs TRBV19 and TRBJ1-5; D remains unclear. There are 11 residues in the CDR3. Germline CDR1 reads LNHDA; CDR2 reads SQIVND (reference sequence). V lost 2 bases to trimming and J lost 15 bases, with 11 bases between them. CDR3: CASSISAPGHF. The CDR3 DNA sequence: TGTGCCAGTAGTATATCGGCCCCGGGGCATTTT.

This clonotype was picked up one time. V is TRBV20-1 and J is TRBJ1-2, with 9 bases identical to TRBD1. Per germline, CDR1 DFQATT and CDR2 SNEGSKA (reference sequence). This CDR3 is built from 15 residues. J lost 4 bases, V lost 7 bases, and 13 bases had no gene match. The CDR3 sequence: CSVRDQGQGSYGYTF. The DNA for the CDR3 is TGCAGTGTTCGAGACCAAGGACAGGGGAGCTATGGCTACACCTTC.

This clonotype was counted between two and nine times. The chain recombines TRBV4-1 with TRBJ1-4, with a weak D call TRBD1 (5 bases). V lost 0 bases and J 3 bases, leaving 20 bases between the germline ends. The CDR3 extends over 19 amino acids. Germline CDR1 reads MGHRA; CDR2 reads YSYEKL. CDR3 in DNA: TGCGCCAGCAGCCAAGACAGGGCAGACTTCGAGGACTCTAATGAAAAACTGTTTTTT. Translating gives CASSQDRADFEDSNEKLFF.

The table lists this clonotype with a few counts. The V gene is TRBV4-2, the J gene TRBJ2-7; D not certain. Germline CDR1 LGHNA, CDR2 YNFKEQ. Trimming stripped 0 bases from V and 4 bases from J, with 7 bases between. This CDR3 region has 13 residues. In DNA, the CDR3 is TGTGCCAGCAGCCAAGATTCGAGATACGAGCAGTACTTC. Protein: CASSQDSRYEQYF.

This sequence joins TRBV7-9 and TRBJ2-1; TRBD1 aligns across 12 bases. The DNA end is a closer match to TRBJ2-5, so the J assignment may be wrong. The germline V gene encodes CDR1 SEHNR and CDR2 FQNEAQ (reference sequence). CDR3 length equals 16 residues. The CDR3: CASSFWDRGPPETQYF. Written as DNA, the CDR3 is TGTGCCAGCAGCTTTTGGGACAGGGGGCCCCCAGAGACCCAGTACTTC.

This clonotype was recorded a few times. Germline and junction disagree at one end, which may indicate a read error. This chain uses TRBV9 with TRBJ1-6; D unclear. The CDR3 totals 14 residues. The germline CDR1 and CDR2 sequences are SGDLS and YYNGEE. The CDR3 DNA reads TGTGCCAGCAGCGTATTGCCGGGTGGTTCACCCCTCCGCTTT. Its protein is CASSVLPGGSPLRF.

This clonotype occurred a few times. This sequence joins TRBV14 and TRBJ1-2; a possible D gene is TRBD1 (5 bases). The germline V and J ends were trimmed by 3 bases and 4 bases, with 18 bases remaining between them. This CDR3 comprises 16 residues. The germline CDR1 and CDR2 sequences are SGHDN and FVKESK. CDR3 coding DNA: TGTGCCAGCAGCCATCGTGTAGACAGCGACGTCTATGGCTACACCTTC. The encoded protein is CASSHRVDSDVYGYTF. Full variable domain (outside the CDR3, taken from reference TRBV14 and TRBJ1-2): EAGVTQFPSHSVIEKGQTVTLRCDPISGHDNLYWYRRVMGKEIKFLLHFVKESKQDESGMPNNRFLAERTGGTYSTLKVQPAELEDSGVYFCASSHRVDSDVYGYTFGSGTRLTVV.

The chain employs TRBV19 and TRBJ2-1; either TRBD1 or TRBD2 may fit D (5 bases each). CDR1 is LNHDA and CDR2 is SQIVND in the germline V gene (reference sequence). Trimming removed 3 bases at V and 0 bases at J, with 15 bases between. The CDR3 sequence is 17 residues long. The CDR3 spells CASSMIGAPSSYNEQFF. The DNA of the CDR3 is TGTGCCAGTAGTATGATCGGGGCACCGAGCTCCTACAATGAGCAGTTCTTC. Full variable domain (outside the CDR3, taken from reference TRBV19 and TRBJ2-1): DGGITQSPKYLFRKEGQNVTLSCEQNLNHDAMYWYRQDPGQGLRLIYYSQIVNDFQKGDIAEGYSVSREKKESFPLTVTSAQKNPTAFYLCASSMIGAPSSYNEQFFGPGTRLTVL.

The gene calls are TRBV10-3 and TRBJ1-1, with D tentatively TRBD1 (6 bases). The V gene's germline CDR1 is ENHRY and CDR2 SYGVKD. The CDR3 sequence is 15 residues long. V gave up 1 base and J gave up 0 bases, with 9 bases separating them. DNA of the CDR3: TGTGCCATCAGTGAGTGGGGGGGCATGAACACTGAAGCTTTCTTT. Amino acids: CAISEWGGMNTEAFF.

This clonotype was observed a handful of times. V gene TRBV4-1 combines with J gene TRBJ2-1; the match to TRBD2 covers 10 bases. The CDR3 has 16 residues. Losses at the gene ends were 0 bases for V and 6 bases for J; bases not matched to a gene: 5. Germline loops: CDR1 MGHRA, CDR2 YSYEKL. Written as DNA, the CDR3 is TGCGCCAGCAGCCAAGAACGGCTAGCGGGAGCCAATGAGCAGTTCTTC. Its translation: CASSQERLAGANEQFF.

V usage is TRBV20-1 and J usage is TRBJ2-5; D is perhaps TRBD1 (5 bases). Judging by the DNA end, TRBJ2-7 fits better; the J call may be wrong. The length of the CDR3 is 14 residues. Germline V gives CDR1 DFQATT, CDR2 SNEGSKA (reference sequence). The CDR3 coding sequence is TGCAGTGCTAGAGATCAGGGCAGAGTCTACGAGCAGTACTTC. This codes for CSARDQGRVYEQYF.

J is TRBJ2-3 and V is TRBV19; TRBD1 matches at 8 bases. The CDR3 runs 14 residues. Germline CDR1 and CDR2: LNHDA and SQIVND (reference sequence). Unmatched junction bases numbered 3, after V lost 7 bases and J lost 0 bases. The CDR3 protein is CASTRQGSTDTQYF. The DNA of the CDR3 is TGTGCCAGTACCAGACAGGGGAGCACAGATACGCAGTATTTT.

Notes on this clonotype: A read error is the likely source, as a far larger clone sits one nucleotide away. CDR3 amino acids: CASSLDRGYEQFF. CDR3 nucleotide sequence: TGTGCCAGCAGCTTAGACAGGGGGTACGAGCAGTTCTTC. The J gene is TRBJ2-5, the V gene TRBV7-9; 8 bases map to TRBD1. Judging by the DNA end, TRBJ2-1 fits better; the J call may be wrong. The CDR3 is 13 amino acids. In germline, CDR1 is SEHNR, CDR2 FQNEAQ (reference sequence).